These 8 T cell receptor beta chains came from one sample sequenced in a study of cytomegalovirus exposure and HLA in healthy donors. The PCR had 60 Vbeta and 13 Jbeta primers. Some clones are missing from TCRdb's copy, which holds only in-frame ones; the method was immunoSEQ multiplex PCR. This table holds approximately 190,000 clones, 77% found once. The sample taken for sequencing was PBMCs. The source of these receptors is a woman under 40 in good health and CMV-seropositive.

J is TRBJ2-6 and V is TRBV11-3, with 11 bases matching TRBD1. V lost 5 bases, J lost 0 bases, and 6 bases stayed unmatched. From germline, CDR1 is SGHNT and CDR2 YENEEA. This CDR3 has 18 residues. CDR3 sequence (DNA): TGTGCCAGCAGCCCAGGACAGGGGGCTCGCTCTGGGGCCAACGTCCTGACTTTC. Residues: CASSPGQGARSGANVLTF. The variable domain in full, with the rest retrieved from reference TRBV11-3 and TRBJ2-6, is EAGVVQSPRYKIIEKKQPVAFWCNPISGHNTLYWYLQNLGQGPELLIRYENEEAVDDSQLPKDRFSAERLKGVDSTLKIQPAELGDSAVYLCASSPGQGARSGANVLTFGAGSRLTVL.

The rearrangement links TRBV25-1 to TRBJ1-6, with a tentative D call TRBD1 (5 bases). Trimming cost V 1 base and J 7 bases, with 8 bases left between them. Germline CDR1 reads MGHDK; CDR2 reads SYGVNS. This CDR3 is 14 amino acids long. CDR3 sequence reads: CASSESGYNSPLHF. Written as DNA, the CDR3 is TGTGCCAGCAGTGAATCAGGGTACAATTCACCCCTCCACTTT.

J is TRBJ1-3 and V is TRBV5-4; D gene uncertain. The V gene lost 2 bases and the J gene lost 2 bases, with 8 bases spanning the gap. The V gene's germline CDR1 is SGHNT and CDR2 YYREEE (reference sequence). CDR3 length equals 14 residues. In DNA, the CDR3 is TGTGCCAGCAGCTTAGAAGTAGCTGGAAACACCATATATTTT. It translates to CASSLEVAGNTIYF. Together with reference TRBV5-4 and TRBJ1-3, the CDR3 gives the full variable domain: ETGVTQSPTHLIKTRGQQVTLRCSSQSGHNTVSWYQQALGQGPQFIFQYYREEENGRGNFPPRFSGLQFPNYSSELNVNALELDDSALYLCASSLEVAGNTIYFGEGSWLTVV.

CDR3 protein: CASSLNGVGVGYGYTF. CDR3 nucleotides: TGCGCCAGCAGCTTGAACGGGGTTGGGGTTGGCTATGGCTACACCTTC. The V and J genes are TRBV5-1 and TRBJ1-2, with D unclear. The CDR3 extends over 16 amino acids. Germline V lookup: CDR1 SGHRS, CDR2 YFSETQ. With 1 base removed from V and 4 bases from J, the gap between germline ends came to 17 bases.

The rearrangement uses TRBV29-1 and TRBJ2-2, with D tentatively TRBD2 (5 bases). V lost 2 bases to trimming and J lost 1 base, with 11 bases between them. This CDR3 contains 15 residues. Germline assignment: CDR1 SQVTM and CDR2 ANQGSEA. The CDR3 reads CSVETFRGNTGELFF. The DNA of the CDR3 is TGCAGCGTTGAAACTTTTCGGGGGAACACCGGGGAGCTGTTTTTT.

The gene calls are TRBV28 and TRBJ2-5; perhaps TRBD1 as D (6 bases). This CDR3 spans 14 amino acids. Trimming shortened V by 7 bases and J by 5 bases, and 17 bases separated the two germline ends. Germline CDR1 is MDHEN and CDR2 is SYDVKM. The CDR3 loop is CASTLRGIRETQYF. The DNA for the CDR3 is TGTGCCAGCACCTTAAGGGGGATTAGGGAGACCCAGTACTTC.

The chain combines TRBV5-1 with TRBJ1-1, with D possibly TRBD1 on 5 matching bases. This CDR3 has 13 amino acids. V shed 1 base and J shed 4 bases, with 8 bases lying between them. Germline V gene data show CDR1 as SGHRS and CDR2 as YFSETQ. The CDR3 DNA reads TGCGCCAGCAGCTTGTGGGGCGCCACTGAAGCTTTCTTT. Translation: CASSLWGATEAFF.

V is TRBV11-2 and J is TRBJ2-1; D is uncertain. Germline V gives CDR1 SGHAT, CDR2 FQNNGV. V lost 0 bases and J lost 10, with 13 bases in between. This CDR3 region has 14 residues. This chain's CDR3 is CASSLDRPSREQFF. For the CDR3, the DNA is TGTGCCAGCAGCTTAGATCGTCCTAGTAGGGAGCAGTTCTTC.